This passage covers 14 T cell receptor beta chains from one sample sequenced in a study of identical twins (dated by TCRdb to the mid-2010s). To prepare the library, 5' RACE was applied. The run used an Illumina HiSeq 2000. Clones were called with MiXCR by TCRdb after fastp trimmed the public reads at Q25, and only in-frame beta chains were retained. Every entry covers one CDR3 protein and lists the most common genes and DNA from its rows. This sample has 1.5 million to 2 million distinct CDR3 sequences in its table, and more than 30% of those were observed once. The biggest ten clones account for under 0.35% of the sample. Input material: cord blood. The receptors originated from a newborn girl in good health.

This chain connects TRBV6-6 to TRBJ2-5; D tentatively reads TRBD1 or TRBD2 (5 bases each). This CDR3 region has 13 residues. The germline V gene encodes CDR1 MNHNY and CDR2 SVGAGI (reference sequence). Trimming shortened V by 2 bases and J by 11 bases, and 15 bases separated the two germline ends. CDR3: CASSYKGPTEQYF. The DNA for the CDR3 is TGTGCCAGCAGTTACAAGGGACCCACTGAGCAGTACTTC.

The chain combines TRBV7-9 with TRBJ1-2, with a tentative D call TRBD1 (5 bases). The CDR3 length is 12 residues. V was clipped by 9 bases and J by 8 bases, with 16 bases between them. CDR1 and CDR2 from the germline V gene are SEHNR and FQNEAQ (reference sequence). CDR3 residues: CASEQALGGYTF. DNA of the CDR3: TGTGCCAGTGAACAGGCCCTGGGGGGCTACACCTTC.

This clonotype was seen ten or more times. The chain couples TRBV4-2 to TRBJ1-1; unclear D gene. The germline gives CDR1 LGHNA, CDR2 YNFKEQ. The CDR3 is 14 amino acids. V was cut by 1 base and J by 0 bases, with 6 bases left in between. CDR3 amino acids: CASSQGPLNTEAFF. For the CDR3, the DNA is TGTGCCAGCAGCCAAGGTCCCCTGAACACTGAAGCTTTCTTT.

The chain uses TRBV7-8 and TRBJ1-2; unclear D gene. V shed 4 bases and J shed 3 bases, with 15 bases lying between them. The CDR3 has 15 residues. CDR1 is SGHVS and CDR2 is FQNEAQ in the germline V gene. DNA for the CDR3: TGTGCCAGCAGCTCGTTGGTCGGTTGGGACTATGGCTACACCTTC. It yields the protein CASSSLVGWDYGYTF.

The chain employs TRBV28 and TRBJ2-1, with 7 positions matching TRBD2. CDR1 and CDR2 from the germline V gene are MDHEN and SYDVKM. The V gene end was trimmed by 3 bases and the J gene end by 7 bases; junction bases not matched to a gene: 15. The CDR3 length is 17 residues. For the CDR3, the DNA is TGTGCCAGCAGTTTGTGGGCTAGCGGCCACCCGCGGAATGAGCAGTTCTTC. Translation gives CASSLWASGHPRNEQFF.

This clonotype was seen only a few times. The gene calls are TRBV5-1 and TRBJ1-2; D gene ambiguous. The CDR3 sequence is 14 residues long. From germline, CDR1 is SGHRS and CDR2 YFSETQ. V lost 4 bases to trimming and J lost 4 bases, with 14 bases between them. CDR3 in amino acids: CASSPWESGYGYTF. CDR3 nucleotide sequence: TGCGCCAGCAGCCCTTGGGAGTCGGGCTATGGCTACACCTTC. Based on the CDR3 plus reference TRBV5-1 and TRBJ1-2, the full variable domain is KAGVTQTPRYLIKTRGQQVTLSCSPISGHRSVSWYQQTPGQGLQFLFEYFSETQRNKGNFPGRFSGRQFSNSRSEMNVSTLELGDSALYLCASSPWESGYGYTFGSGTRLTVV.

The chain links TRBV5-5 to TRBJ2-5; D gene ambiguous. The V end lost 0 bases, the J end lost 0 bases, and 6 bases lay between the germline ends. This CDR3 contains 14 residues. Germline assignment: CDR1 SGHKS and CDR2 YYEKEE (reference sequence). This CDR3 reads CASSLEWYQETQYF. The CDR3 nucleotides are TGTGCCAGCAGCTTGGAGTGGTACCAAGAGACCCAGTACTTC.

This clonotype showed up just a few times. This chain uses TRBV27 with TRBJ2-7; the D gene is possibly TRBD2 (6 bases). Germline CDR1 MNHEY, CDR2 SMNVEV (reference sequence). This CDR3 is 16 amino acids long. V lost 0 bases and J lost 0, with 12 bases in between. DNA of the CDR3: TGTGCCAGCAGTTTATCTTTAGCGGACTACTCCTACGAGCAGTACTTC. Translation gives CASSLSLADYSYEQYF.

The table lists this clonotype with a few counts. The rearrangement uses TRBV20-1 and TRBJ2-7, with D maybe TRBD1 (5 bases). The germline CDR1 and CDR2 sequences are DFQATT and SNEGSKA (reference sequence). The CDR3 is made up of 13 amino acids. Trimming took 1 base from V and 1 from J, leaving 8 bases between them. CDR3 region: CSARAAGSYEQYF. CDR3 bases: TGCAGTGCTAGAGCGGCAGGGTCCTACGAGCAGTACTTC.

The chain links TRBV2 to TRBJ2-3, with D unresolved. V lost 4 bases to trimming and J lost 14 bases, with 13 bases between them. Per the germline V gene, CDR1 is SNHLY and CDR2 is FYNNEI. CDR3 length: 11 amino acids. CDR3 DNA sequence: TGTGCCAGCAGTGCCTCCACCAGACGGTATTTT. Translating gives CASSASTRRYF.

The V call is TRBV28, the J call TRBJ1-2, with D uncertain. Germline-derived CDR1 and CDR2 are MDHEN and SYDVKM. This CDR3 has 13 residues. The V end lost 5 bases, the J end lost 5 bases, and 12 bases lay between the germline ends. CDR3 residues: CASSPDIEYGYTF. Written as DNA, the CDR3 is TGTGCCAGCAGTCCCGACATCGAATATGGCTACACCTTC.

The chain uses TRBV6-6 and TRBJ2-3; D call uncertain. The ends were cut back, 0 bases at V and 2 bases at J, with 6 bases in the middle. Germline-derived CDR1 and CDR2 are MNHNY and SVGAGI (reference sequence). The CDR3 extends over 14 amino acids. In DNA form, the CDR3 reads TGTGCCAGCAGTTACTCTCCAGACACAGATACGCAGTATTTT. It yields the protein CASSYSPDTDTQYF.

The chain uses TRBV7-9 and TRBJ1-6, with D perhaps TRBD1 (6 bases). CDR1 is SEHNR, CDR2 FQNEAQ, per germline (reference sequence). The CDR3 totals 15 residues. Trimming left V 6 bases short and J 3 bases short, with 12 bases between. The CDR3 is CASRRQDVYNSPLHF. CDR3 coding DNA: TGTGCCAGCAGACGACAGGACGTCTATAATTCACCCCTCCACTTT.

The rearrangement uses TRBV5-1 and TRBJ2-5; TRBD1 aligns across 8 bases. J was trimmed by 5 bases and V by 5 bases; bases with no gene match: 8. In germline, CDR1 is SGHRS, CDR2 YFSETQ. The CDR3 runs 14 residues. DNA of the CDR3: TGCGCCAGCAGACAACAGGGGGTCATCGAGACCCAGTACTTC. This gives the protein CASRQQGVIETQYF.